The clone carrying this T cell receptor beta chain was found a few times. Reverse transcription used roughly 0.45 to 1 ug RNA and random hexamers. The amplification used immunoSEQ multiplex PCR on TCR beta CDR3; it spanned 54 Vbeta and 13 Jbeta. MiXCR was run by TCRdb on the immunoSEQ multiplex PCR reads, yielding one entry per CDR3 protein. The sample lists hundreds of thousands of distinct CDR3 sequences; around 95% were seen once. The record originates from a study of CD8 T cells in Susac syndrome. The sequenced target, TCR beta, came from blood CD8+ and CD4+ T cells. The sample comprised CD4+ T cells from PBMCs. The receptor comes from a human donor with multiple sclerosis.

CDR3 coding DNA: TGTGCCAGCAGTTATCCGACGGGACAGGGAGAAGAGACCCAGTACTTC. Translation gives CASSYPTGQGEETQYF. The chain combines TRBV6-5 with TRBJ2-5; 9 nucleotides line up with TRBD1. Germline lookup yields CDR1 MNHEY and CDR2 SVGAGI. This CDR3 has 16 amino acids. Trimming removed 3 bases from V and 3 bases from J; junction bases left unmatched: 8.